This T cell receptor (beta chain) appears in the sequencing data of a study of blood T cell repertoires in COVID-19. Across the study: Collection of acute and convalescent COVID-19 samples took place in the United States, Italy and Spain. PBMCs, B-cell-depleted T cells, or T cells provided the cDNA or gDNA that made up the material.

CDR3 length: 16 amino acids. V lost 0 bases and J 1 base, leaving 12 bases between the germline ends. CDR1 is LNHNV, CDR2 YYDKDF, per germline (reference sequence). In the source study's methods: Amplification of reference gene primers was used by the study to estimate nucleated cell counts. Clones were sequenced by immunoSEQ multiplex PCR, and TCRdb holds only the in-frame ones, with some missing. V, J and clone size are taken as reported in that table, and D and trimming were inferred from the DNA itself. The repertoire holds about 65,000 clones, with approximately 94% as singletons. Sequencing was done on a sample of peripheral blood. The source is a man in his 70s with active COVID-19. The rearrangement links TRBV15 to TRBJ1-1; D may be TRBD1 (5 bases). The CDR3 DNA is TGTGCCACCAGCAGAGACTTTAGGGGCGGGAACACTGAAGCTTTCTTT. It encodes CATSRDFRGGNTEAFF.